The 20 T cell receptor beta chains given below trace back to one sample, sequenced in a study of blood T cell repertoires in COVID-19. Measured with immunoSEQ multiplex PCR; TCRdb has only the in-frame clones, and not every one. The table records approximately 54,000 clones, around 83% of them present only once. The material sequenced was peripheral blood. These receptors were collected from a human donor in a cohort sampled during active COVID-19.

This chain uses TRBV25-1 with TRBJ1-4; D remains ambiguous. V lost 0 bases to trimming and J lost 8 bases, with 13 bases between them. The CDR3 has 15 residues. Germline V gene lookup returns CDR1 MGHDK and CDR2 SYGVNS. CDR3 loop: CASSEYGGKEEKLFF. The CDR3 coding sequence is TGTGCCAGCAGTGAATATGGAGGAAAAGAGGAAAAACTGTTTTTT.

On this clone: This sample also contains other DNA sequences that code for the same CDR3. The J gene is TRBJ1-1, the V gene TRBV11-3, with D hard to call. Germline-derived CDR1 and CDR2 are SGHNT and YENEEA. This CDR3 has 13 amino acids. Deletions cut 1 base from V and 2 bases from J, with 5 bases between. The CDR3 sequence is CASSLGGNTEAFF. The CDR3 DNA follows: TGTGCCAGCAGCTTAGGCGGTAACACTGAAGCTTTCTTT.

The rearrangement uses TRBV30 and TRBJ1-6; D remains unclear. The germline V gene has CDR1 GTSNPN and CDR2 SVGIG (reference sequence). The V end was cut by 5 bases, the J end by 8 bases, with 16 bases between. The CDR3 extends over 14 amino acids. DNA for the CDR3: TGTGCCTGGCTCCGGATAGGCGGGGATTCACCCCTCCACTTT. Amino acids: CAWLRIGGDSPLHF.

The chain couples TRBV5-1 to TRBJ2-7; tentative D call: TRBD1 (6 bases). The CDR3 is made up of 13 amino acids. The V and J ends lost 0 bases and 4 bases respectively, with 8 bases between them. Germline-derived CDR1 and CDR2 are SGHRS and YFSETQ. The CDR3 sequence is CASSLDRVYEQYF. As DNA, the CDR3 is TGCGCCAGCAGCTTGGACAGGGTTTACGAGCAGTACTTC.

V and J are TRBV29-1 and TRBJ2-7, with a possible D match to TRBD1 (5 bases). The CDR3 spans 14 residues. The V gene lost 4 bases and the J gene lost 0 bases, with 13 bases spanning the gap. CDR1 is SQVTM, CDR2 ANQGSEA, per germline. The CDR3 DNA is TGCAGCGTTGGACAGTATCCAAGCTCCTACGAGCAGTACTTC. Its protein is CSVGQYPSSYEQYF.

The gene calls are TRBV6-5 and TRBJ2-7; 10 positions match TRBD2. The CDR3 totals 14 residues. Germline V gene lookup returns CDR1 MNHEY and CDR2 SVGAGI. V shed 4 bases, J shed 2 bases, and the junction held 2 bases outside the gene matches. The CDR3, as DNA: TGTGCCAGCAGTTCAGCGGGAGGGGCCTACGAGCAGTACTTC. Protein product: CASSSAGGAYEQYF.

The V and J genes are TRBV9 and TRBJ1-1; D remains unclear. The CDR3 runs 13 residues. CDR1 SGDLS and CDR2 YYNGEE come from the germline V gene. With 3 bases removed from V and 0 bases from J, the gap between germline ends came to 6 bases. The CDR3 loop is CASSGYMNTEAFF. Written as DNA, the CDR3 is TGTGCCAGCAGCGGGTACATGAACACTGAAGCTTTCTTT.

J is TRBJ2-5 and V is TRBV20-1; D is unresolved. With 0 bases removed from V and 4 bases from J, the gap between germline ends came to 3 bases. The CDR3 runs 11 residues. Per germline, CDR1 DFQATT and CDR2 SNEGSKA (reference sequence). CDR3 sequence (DNA): TGCAGTGCTAGAGATCTAGAGACCCAGTACTTC. Protein product: CSARDLETQYF.

The rearrangement joins TRBV7-8 to TRBJ2-2; possibly TRBD2 for D (6 bases). V lost 5 bases to trimming and J lost 1 base, with 14 bases between them. CDR3 length: 16 residues. In germline, CDR1 is SGHVS, CDR2 FQNEAQ. The DNA for the CDR3 is TGTGCCAGCAGCCCTAGATCTAGCGAGAACACCGGGGAGCTGTTTTTT. Protein: CASSPRSSENTGELFF.

This clone was detected once. V gene TRBV2 combines with J gene TRBJ1-5; tentative D call: TRBD1 (5 bases). The CDR3 is made up of 15 amino acids. CDR1 is SNHLY, CDR2 FYNNEI, per germline. Deletions cut 6 bases from V and 2 bases from J, with 14 bases between. The CDR3 protein is CASRPGAGGNQPQHF. Here the CDR3 DNA reads TGTGCCAGCAGGCCCGGGGCGGGGGGCAATCAGCCCCAGCATTTT.

The chain joins TRBV14 to TRBJ2-1; 15 bases fit TRBD2. The V segment lost 4 bases and the J segment 9 bases; nucleotides outside the gene matches: 4. The germline V gene encodes CDR1 SGHDN and CDR2 FVKESK. This CDR3 has 15 amino acids. The CDR3 here is CASSPRTSGRGEQFF. DNA for the CDR3: TGTGCCAGCAGCCCCCGGACTAGCGGGAGGGGTGAGCAGTTCTTC.

V gene TRBV7-9 combines with J gene TRBJ2-7; the match to TRBD1 covers 8 bases. The CDR3 contains 14 residues. The junction had 8 bases not matched to a gene; V was cut back by 4 bases and J by 6 bases. Germline CDR1 reads SEHNR; CDR2 reads FQNEAQ (reference sequence). DNA for the CDR3: TGTGCCAGCAGCTACGGACAGGGAGGATTCGAGCAGTACTTC. Its translation: CASSYGQGGFEQYF.

The V call is TRBV29-1, the J call TRBJ2-3; 14 bases are a match to TRBD2. The V gene end was trimmed by 2 bases and the J gene end by 5 bases; junction bases not matched to a gene: 3. This CDR3 is built from 15 residues. CDR1 and CDR2 from the germline V gene are SQVTM and ANQGSEA. The CDR3 loop is CSVEIGLAGGDTQYF. The CDR3, as DNA: TGCAGCGTTGAAATCGGACTAGCGGGAGGAGATACGCAGTATTTT.

This clone was counted only a few times. The chain has TRBV9 and TRBJ1-2; D is ambiguous. This CDR3 region has 12 residues. The ends were cut back, 1 base at V and 4 bases at J, with 5 bases in the middle. Germline CDR1 and CDR2: SGDLS and YYNGEE. The CDR3 region is CASSVFGYGYTF. The CDR3 DNA sequence: TGTGCCAGCAGCGTATTCGGCTATGGCTACACCTTC.

The chain couples TRBV6-6 to TRBJ1-2; tentative D call: TRBD1 (5 bases). The germline V and J ends were trimmed by 0 bases and 4 bases, with 9 bases remaining between them. CDR1 is MNHNY, CDR2 SVGAGI, per germline (reference sequence). The CDR3 is 14 residues long. In nucleotides, the CDR3 is TGTGCCAGCAGTTACTCGCGGGACCTCTATGGCTACACCTTC. It translates to CASSYSRDLYGYTF.

This chain uses TRBV9 with TRBJ1-5, with 8 bases matching TRBD1. J gave up 3 bases and V 2 bases, and 10 bases lay outside the gene matches. Germline V gene data show CDR1 as SGDLS and CDR2 as YYNGEE. The CDR3 covers 17 residues. The CDR3 reads CASSVLFPGGNNQPQHF. CDR3 in DNA: TGTGCCAGCAGCGTTCTATTTCCAGGGGGCAACAATCAGCCCCAGCATTTT.

This chain uses TRBV5-4 with TRBJ2-5, with D perhaps TRBD1 (6 bases). Trimming removed 2 bases from V and 5 bases from J, with 16 bases in between. The CDR3 is 15 residues long. Germline CDR1 reads SGHNT; CDR2 reads YYREEE (reference sequence). CDR3 protein: CASSFTQGYQETQYF. The CDR3 DNA sequence: TGTGCCAGCAGCTTCACCCAGGGGTATCAGGAGACCCAGTACTTC.

J is TRBJ2-3 and V is TRBV7-2, with TRBD2 identical over 10 bases. V lost 4 bases, J lost 4 bases, and 8 bases stayed unmatched. This CDR3 region has 16 residues. Germline CDR1 and CDR2: SGHTA and FQGNSA. CDR3 in DNA: TGTGCCAGCAGCTCCGCGCTAGCGGGAGCAGCAGATACGCAGTATTTT. Its translation: CASSSALAGAADTQYF.

V is TRBV7-8 and J is TRBJ1-1; D ambiguous. Trimming shortened V by 4 bases and J by 1 base, and 7 bases separated the two germline ends. Germline loops: CDR1 SGHVS, CDR2 FQNEAQ. This CDR3 has 13 residues. CDR3 in amino acids: CASSYTENTEAFF. The CDR3, as DNA: TGTGCCAGCAGCTATACAGAGAACACTGAAGCTTTCTTT.

The chain links TRBV9 to TRBJ1-1; D is perhaps TRBD1 (6 bases). The CDR3 has 15 amino acids. The V end was cut by 0 bases, the J end by 0 bases, with 9 bases between. Per germline, CDR1 SGDLS and CDR2 YYNGEE. The CDR3 sequence is CASSVETGMNTEAFF. In nucleotides, the CDR3 is TGTGCCAGCAGCGTAGAGACAGGAATGAACACTGAAGCTTTCTTT.